Each of the 18 T cell receptor beta chains below was sequenced from the same sample in a study of OX40 agonist ivuxolimab in advanced cancers. The method was immunoSEQ multiplex PCR; TCRdb's version includes in-frame clones alone and lacks a portion of them. The top ten clones hold approximately 25% of a sample with tens of thousands of clones, approximately 95% of them seen once. The sequencing used CD4+ or CD8+ T cells sorted from blood, collected in a trial of the OX40 agonist ivuxolimab. The source is an adult with an advanced solid tumor such as melanoma, head and neck, liver or kidney cancer.

The CDR3 DNA follows: TGTGCCAGCAGCAAGAGAGGGGACTCTTATGGCTACACCTTC. It translates to CASSKRGDSYGYTF. The chain links TRBV28 to TRBJ1-2; D is perhaps TRBD1 (5 bases). The CDR3 sequence is 14 residues long. V was pared by 6 bases and J by 5 bases, with 16 bases between. Germline V gene sequence: CDR1 MDHEN, CDR2 SYDVKM.

The chain joins TRBV2 to TRBJ2-7, with 7 nucleotides matching TRBD1. CDR1 is SNHLY and CDR2 is FYNNEI in the germline V gene. Losses at the gene ends were 5 bases for V and 3 bases for J; bases not matched to a gene: 13. This CDR3 spans 16 amino acids. The CDR3 DNA sequence: TGTGCCAGCAGTTTGCTTGCGACAGGGTTAGTCTACGAGCAGTACTTC. It encodes CASSLLATGLVYEQYF.

The table lists this clone with a count of one. Written as DNA, the CDR3 is TGCGCCAGCAGCTTGGTCGGGGCAGGGGGCGGGACTGAAGCTTTCTTT. Its protein is CASSLVGAGGGTEAFF. The rearrangement links TRBV5-1 to TRBJ1-1; TRBD1 matches 8 bases. This CDR3 contains 16 residues. CDR1 and CDR2 from the germline V gene are SGHRS and YFSETQ. V lost 0 bases to trimming and J lost 5 bases; unmatched junction nucleotides: 9.

The chain has TRBV4-1 and TRBJ2-1; 7 bases align to TRBD2. The CDR3 has 15 residues. Trimming took 1 base from V and 8 from J; bases not matched to a gene: 8. The germline V gene encodes CDR1 MGHRA and CDR2 YSYEKL. The CDR3 DNA reads as TGCGCCAGCAGCCAAGGGTTAGCGGGTCAGGATGAGCAGTTCTTC. This translates into CASSQGLAGQDEQFF.

The chain is built from TRBV10-3 and TRBJ1-1; D unclear. V gave up 2 bases and J gave up 1 base, with 17 bases separating them. CDR3 length: 17 amino acids. CDR1 and CDR2 from the germline V gene are ENHRY and SYGVKD. CDR3 residues: CAISEDAGSSWNTEAFF. The DNA of the CDR3 is TGTGCCATCAGTGAGGACGCTGGCTCCAGTTGGAACACTGAAGCTTTCTTT.

The rearrangement uses TRBV6-1 and TRBJ2-1, with 9 positions matching TRBD2. Germline V gene lookup returns CDR1 MNHNS and CDR2 SASEGT. J lost 4 bases, V lost 2 bases, and 9 bases had no gene match. CDR3 length: 17 amino acids. CDR3 residues: CASSEYNSGRLYNEQFF. Written as DNA, the CDR3 is TGTGCCAGCAGTGAATATAATAGCGGGAGATTGTACAATGAGCAGTTCTTC.

The chain joins TRBV6-4 to TRBJ2-1; 11 nucleotides agree with TRBD2. The CDR3 contains 15 residues. J was trimmed by 10 bases and V by 2 bases; bases with no gene match: 7. Germline V gene sequence: CDR1 MRHNA, CDR2 SNTAGT. CDR3 coding DNA: TGTGCCAGCAGTGACAACCTAGCGGGGGGATCGGAGCAGTTCTTC. The encoded protein is CASSDNLAGGSEQFF.

The chain links TRBV9 to TRBJ1-2; 7 bases fit TRBD1. The ends lost 4 bases at V and 6 bases at J; junction bases unmatched: 6. The CDR3 has 13 amino acids. Per the germline V gene, CDR1 is SGDLS and CDR2 is YYNGEE. As DNA, the CDR3 is TGTGCCAGCAGCCTCACCGGGACAGATGGCTACACCTTC. It encodes CASSLTGTDGYTF.

The chain is built from TRBV7-8 and TRBJ2-1, with D unresolved. Germline V gene sequence: CDR1 SGHVS, CDR2 FQNEAQ. This CDR3 contains 15 residues. Trimming stripped 2 bases from V and 0 bases from J, with 8 bases between. The CDR3 sequence: CASSLSTSSYNEQFF. The CDR3 DNA reads as TGTGCCAGCAGCTTAAGCACGAGCTCCTACAATGAGCAGTTCTTC.

The chain employs TRBV28 and TRBJ1-5; 7 bases agree with TRBD1. The CDR3 is made up of 15 amino acids. Germline CDR1 MDHEN, CDR2 SYDVKM. CDR3 coding DNA: TGTGCTAGTAAGGGGGCGGAGACGAGCAATCAGCCCCAGCATTTT. Translated: CASKGAETSNQPQHF. Variable domain in full (rest from reference TRBV28 and TRBJ1-5): DVKVTQSSRYLVKRTGEKVFLECVQDMDHENMFWYRQDPGLGLRLIYFSYDVKMKEKGDIPEGYSVSREKKERFSLILESASTNQTSMYLCASKGAETSNQPQHFGDGTRLSIL.

The genes are TRBV7-9 and TRBJ2-6, with D possibly being TRBD1 (5 bases). In germline, CDR1 is SEHNR, CDR2 FQNEAQ (reference sequence). The CDR3 is 16 residues long. The V and J ends lost 0 bases and 1 base respectively, with 7 bases between them. CDR3 sequence reads: CASSLAAGSGANVLTF. DNA of the CDR3: TGTGCCAGCAGCTTAGCTGCAGGGTCTGGGGCCAACGTCCTGACTTTC.

The genes are TRBV6-5 and TRBJ2-5; D call uncertain. CDR3 length: 12 amino acids. Germline CDR1 and CDR2: MNHEY and SVGAGI. Trimming stripped 5 bases from V and 4 bases from J, with 8 bases between. The CDR3 nucleotides read TGTGCCAGCAGTACCCCCGGAGAGACCCAGTACTTC. Encoded protein: CASSTPGETQYF.

V gene TRBV5-1 combines with J gene TRBJ2-3; 9 nucleotides line up with TRBD1. V lost 3 bases to trimming and J lost 2 bases; unmatched junction nucleotides: 7. Germline V lookup: CDR1 SGHRS, CDR2 YFSETQ. The CDR3 contains 16 residues. The DNA for the CDR3 is TGCGCCAGCAGCTCAGGACAGGGGCCGCACACAGATACGCAGTATTTT. Its translation: CASSSGQGPHTDTQYF.

This chain uses TRBV5-4 with TRBJ1-6; D is ambiguous. The germline gives CDR1 SGHNT, CDR2 YYREEE (reference sequence). V lost 0 bases to trimming and J lost 0 bases, with 7 bases between them. The CDR3 spans 16 residues. CDR3 sequence reads: CASSLARSSYNSPLHF. The CDR3 nucleotides are TGTGCCAGCAGCTTGGCTCGAAGCTCCTATAATTCACCCCTCCACTTT.

The chain has TRBV9 and TRBJ2-7, with TRBD2 identical over 8 bases. The CDR3 is 16 amino acids. With V trimmed by 0 bases and J by 1 base, 6 bases remained unmatched. Germline V gene data show CDR1 as SGDLS and CDR2 as YYNGEE. As DNA, the CDR3 is TGTGCCAGCAGCGTAGCTGGGAGCGGGAGTTCCTACGAGCAGTACTTC. Residues: CASSVAGSGSSYEQYF.

The chain employs TRBV7-3 and TRBJ2-7; D remains unclear. This CDR3 has 12 amino acids. Trimming took 3 bases from V and 4 from J, leaving 7 bases between them. Germline V gene data show CDR1 as SGHTA and CDR2 as FQGTGA. The CDR3 bases are TGTGCCAGCAGCTTTTGGCGATACGAGCAGTACTTC. Translating it yields CASSFWRYEQYF.

V is TRBV15 and J is TRBJ2-2; 7 bases are shared with TRBD1. This CDR3 comprises 18 residues. Germline values: CDR1 LNHNV, CDR2 YYDKDF (reference sequence). Trimming cost V 3 bases and J 1 base; bases outside gene matches: 11. CDR3 nucleotide sequence: TGTGCCACCAGCAGCGACCAAACGTGGACAGGGAACACCGGGGAGCTGTTTTTT. As protein: CATSSDQTWTGNTGELFF.

CDR3 bases: TGCGCCAGCAGCCAAGAAGCGGTCCCCCTTTTAACCTACGAGCAGTACTTC. It yields the protein CASSQEAVPLLTYEQYF. V is TRBV4-3 and J is TRBJ2-7; D is possibly TRBD2 (5 bases). The CDR3 extends over 17 amino acids. Germline V lookup: CDR1 LGHNA, CDR2 YSLEER. V was shortened by 0 bases and J by 2 bases, with 17 bases between the two germline ends.